This T cell receptor beta chain was observed in a study of T cells in Graves' hyperthyroidism and ophthalmopathy. Notes on the study in general: Ophthalmopathy cases were set apart from stable hyperthyroidism by a 13 V-J model.

The CDR3 runs 11 residues. Trimming cost V 8 bases and J 2 bases, with 9 bases left between them. Germline V gene data show CDR1 as SQVTM and CDR2 as ANQGSEA. This clonotype was seen at least ten times. What it recognizes is unknown. Used for diagnoses were clinical symptoms, serum thyroxine and TRAb, thyroid ultrasound and orbital computed tomography. From RNA transcripts, TCR beta CDR3 regions were amplified. HTBI primers were employed in a first-round RT-PCR of the TCR CDR3. TCRdb analysed the multiplex PCR reads with MiXCR anew, one entry per CDR3 protein. The table includes 330,000 or so distinct CDR3 sequences, over 15% detected once.

This TCR derives from a woman aged 40-49 years with Graves' ophthalmopathy. The rearrangement joins TRBV29-1 to TRBJ2-5; D unclear. Material for sequencing was blood. CDR3 region: CSSSGQETQYF. In DNA, the CDR3 is TGCAGCTCGTCTGGTCAAGAGACCCAGTACTTC.